Below, one TCR beta chain is given with its context. The clone's antigen remains unknown. Per-base quality was not reported, and no clone a single base away is much larger than it. The time point label on this specimen signifies: baseline before first vaccination. Vaccinee samples were obtained from the UK trials COV001 and COV002, which included a single-blind randomized controlled phase 2/3 trial of AZD1222 (ChAdOx1 nCoV-19) in healthy adults. Trial participant PBMC samples were collected at day 0 and day 28 after the second dose for TCRbeta chain sequencing. The CDR3 regions of human TCRbeta chains were subjected to immunosequencing. Processing in the source paper ran as follows. TCRs in the repertoires were matched against a reference library of SARS-CoV-2-specific TCRs that had been generated with the MIRA antigen-specificity platform. Breadth was defined as the fraction of unique TCRs that were SARS-CoV-2-associated. Depth was defined as the fraction of total T cells that were SARS-CoV-2-associated. Each spike-specific TCR was assigned to its reactive spike region and to a CD4 or CD8 class using the MIRA data. Log10-transformed breadth and depth values were compared by one-way ANOVA with Sidak's multiple comparisons tests. What TCRdb holds here is the immuneACCESS table cut down to in-frame rearrangements. Part of the clones is not present; checked against another copy, under half of the missing clones reflect an unresolved V gene, and the others are unexplained. That table supplies the V and J calls and clone size; D and trimming were determined from the DNA. This sample holds some 150,000 clones; 89% were observed only once. Of the sample, 2.5% to 3.5% is held by the ten largest clones.

This sample was taken from a study of T cell responses to AZD1222 COVID-19 vaccine (dated by TCRdb to the early 2020s). Looking at the study overall: AZD1222 recipients with second doses at about 4 weeks or about 12 weeks were pooled, because spike-specific TCR depth and breadth did not differ between schedules. A total of about 230 trial participants underwent TCR sequencing, of whom some 210 received two doses of AZD1222 and about 25 received two doses of the MenACWY control vaccine. Trial participants were enrolled into age subgroups of 18-55, 56-69 and 70-plus years, which contained about 150, 28 and 57 TCR-sequenced participants, respectively.

Unmatched junction bases come to 8, with V trimmed by 10 bases and J by 7 bases. The CDR3 starts with the cysteine, ends with the phenylalanine, and has 13 residues. Of all the DNA, just the CDR3 is kept, 39 bases in frame from base 1. CDR1 is given as MDHEN and CDR2 as SYDVKM, both from the germline V gene. Broader findings and caveats from the paper: Conclusions about previously exposed vaccinees are limited, since just a handful of AZD1222 recipients were seropositive for SARS-CoV-2 at baseline. Nearly half of unique spike-specific TCRs reportedly recognized epitopes outside regions mutated in the B.1.351 and B.1.1.7 variants. In the small 56-69-year group, the increase in depth fell short of significance, most likely because of low power. Participants were mostly white British, with more females than males. The authors suggested clonal diversity may have been underestimated. No day 14 peak-response samples were available, so repertoires were characterized only after the peak T cell response. The whole spike protein was spanned by vaccine-associated CD4 TCRs, and dominant responses were seen in regions 160-218 and 743-854. After two AZD1222 doses, both the breadth and the depth of spike-specific TCRs were significantly higher than at day 0 and than in MenACWY recipients.

Source: peripheral blood, taken on day 0 of AZD1222 vaccination. Recombination connected TRBV28 to TRBJ2-2, with 8 bases matching TRBD2. The source of this sequence is an adult in good health. The CDR3 amino acid sequence is: CAIQRERDGELFF. The bases read TGTGCCATCCAGCGGGAGAGGGACGGGGAGCTGTTTTTT.